This T cell receptor (beta chain) was sequenced during a study of identical twins. Overall study findings and caveats: The same donors were not followed; conclusions instead depended on cross-sectional statistical analysis. The more abundant beta clonotypes in cord blood had fewer insertions, and memory repertoires did not show this.

Donors were all healthy Caucasians. To note about this clonotype: Its target is not known.

Template switching introduced a universal primer site, and the cDNA bore unique molecular identifiers. TCRdb ran MiXCR on the 5' RACE reads and lists one entry per CDR3 protein. The table has some 500,000 distinct CDR3 sequences, 14% seen once; the top ten hold over 0.5%. CDR3 size: 17 residues. The J segment lost 0 bases and the V segment lost 6 bases, leaving 8 bases of the junction unmatched. Germline V gene sequence: CDR1 MNHEY, CDR2 SMNVEV (reference sequence). The data were also submitted as part of a second study, on yellow fever vaccine responses in identical twins.

Material for sequencing was CD4+ T cells sorted from blood. This chain links TRBV27 with TRBJ2-6; 7 bases map to TRBD1. This receptor was obtained from a woman aged 18-29 years in good health. The CDR3 reads CASRIRDRVSGANVLTF. CDR3 coding DNA: TGTGCCAGCAGGATCCGGGACAGAGTCTCTGGGGCCAACGTCCTGACTTTC.